The 21 T cell receptor beta chains in this list originate from one sample, sequenced in a study of cytomegalovirus exposure and HLA in healthy donors. Amplification used 60 Vbeta primers and 13 Jbeta primers. Here immunoSEQ multiplex PCR was the method, and the copy in TCRdb shows in-frame clones only, minus some. Here the sample spans over 100,000 clones, around 83% being singletons. Sequenced sample: PBMCs. The receptors come from a woman aged 18-29 years in good health and CMV-seropositive.

The chain employs TRBV7-9 and TRBJ1-6; no reliable D call. Germline lookup yields CDR1 SEHNR and CDR2 FQNEAQ (reference sequence). The CDR3 runs 13 residues. V was pared by 0 bases and J by 8 bases, with 5 bases between. The CDR3 protein is CASSLAEDSPLHF. The CDR3 bases are TGTGCCAGCAGCTTAGCGGAGGATTCACCCCTCCACTTT.

The chain joins TRBV7-3 to TRBJ2-6; TRBD1 agrees at 9 bases. Germline CDR1 reads SGHTA; CDR2 reads FQGTGA. The CDR3 has 18 residues. V was clipped by 3 bases and J by 0 bases; unmatched bases: 6. The CDR3 region is CASSFWTGALSGANVLTF. The DNA of the CDR3 is TGTGCCAGCAGCTTCTGGACAGGGGCCCTCTCTGGGGCCAACGTCCTGACTTTC.

The V call is TRBV30, the J call TRBJ2-7, with D unresolved. V was shortened by 2 bases and J by 6 bases, with 11 bases between the two germline ends. From germline, CDR1 is GTSNPN and CDR2 SVGIG (reference sequence). CDR3 size: 12 residues. The CDR3 here is CAWSPQAREQYF. Written as DNA, the CDR3 is TGTGCCTGGAGTCCGCAAGCCCGCGAGCAGTACTTC.

V and J are TRBV27 and TRBJ2-7; no clear D. The CDR3 spans 13 residues. Germline CDR1 reads MNHEY; CDR2 reads SMNVEV (reference sequence). V gave up 6 bases and J gave up 1 base, with 10 bases separating them. The CDR3: CASSPRVSYEQYF. The DNA of the CDR3 is TGTGCCAGCAGCCCACGAGTGTCCTACGAGCAGTACTTC.

The V and J genes are TRBV27 and TRBJ1-2; 9 nucleotides line up with TRBD1. With 4 bases clipped from V and 7 bases from J, the junction kept 4 bases outside the gene matches. The CDR3 length is 13 residues. Looked up from germline, CDR1 is MNHEY and CDR2 is SMNVEV (reference sequence). The CDR3 region is CASSSGTGSGYTF. Written as DNA, the CDR3 is TGTGCCAGCAGTTCCGGGACAGGGAGTGGCTACACCTTC.

The chain joins TRBV14 to TRBJ1-3; D ambiguous. Looked up from germline, CDR1 is SGHDN and CDR2 is FVKESK. The CDR3 covers 13 residues. Trimming removed 5 bases at V and 4 bases at J, with 9 bases between. CDR3 region: CASSANWGNTIYF. CDR3 bases: TGTGCCAGCAGCGCAAACTGGGGAAACACCATATATTTT.

This chain uses TRBV19 with TRBJ2-1; 8 bases match TRBD2. Unmatched junction bases numbered 10, after V lost 6 bases and J lost 6 bases. This CDR3 region has 15 residues. Per germline, CDR1 LNHDA and CDR2 SQIVND (reference sequence). The chain's CDR3 is CASRKLAGQVNEQFF. CDR3 in DNA: TGTGCCAGTAGGAAATTAGCGGGGCAGGTCAATGAGCAGTTCTTC. Full variable domain (remainder filled in from reference TRBV19 and TRBJ2-1): DGGITQSPKYLFRKEGQNVTLSCEQNLNHDAMYWYRQDPGQGLRLIYYSQIVNDFQKGDIAEGYSVSREKKESFPLTVTSAQKNPTAFYLCASRKLAGQVNEQFFGPGTRLTVL.

V is TRBV5-1 and J is TRBJ2-7; D is perhaps TRBD1 (5 bases). Trimming pared 5 bases from V and 4 bases from J, leaving 22 bases between. The CDR3 is made up of 16 amino acids. Germline CDR1 is SGHRS and CDR2 is YFSETQ. The CDR3 region is CASSPNTGGVRYEQYF. The CDR3 coding sequence is TGCGCCAGCAGTCCGAACACAGGCGGAGTAAGGTACGAGCAGTACTTC.

This chain connects TRBV18 to TRBJ2-7; 10 bases are shared with TRBD1. The V and J ends lost 6 bases and 3 bases, in that order; junction bases with no gene match: 5. Per germline, CDR1 KGHSH and CDR2 LQKENI. This CDR3 has 14 amino acids. CDR3 residues: CASSPGTGDYEQYF. The CDR3 coding sequence is TGTGCCAGCTCTCCCGGGACAGGGGACTACGAGCAGTACTTC. The whole variable domain, filled in from reference TRBV18 and TRBJ2-7, reads NAGVMQNPRHLVRRRGQEARLRCSPMKGHSHVYWYRQLPEEGLKFMVYLQKENIIDESGMPKERFSAEFPKEGPSILRIQQVVRGDSAAYFCASSPGTGDYEQYFGPGTRLTVT.

The chain links TRBV29-1 to TRBJ1-1; 7 bases agree with TRBD1. Germline loops: CDR1 SQVTM, CDR2 ANQGSEA. The CDR3 sequence is 13 residues long. V shed 7 bases, J shed 2 bases, and the junction held 7 bases outside the gene matches. CDR3 in DNA: TGCAGCGCAAGACAGGGCCCTAACACTGAAGCTTTCTTT. Translated: CSARQGPNTEAFF.

V is TRBV7-9 and J is TRBJ2-7; D call uncertain. Germline CDR1 reads SEHNR; CDR2 reads FQNEAQ (reference sequence). Deletions cut 2 bases from V and 4 bases from J, with 12 bases between. The CDR3 sequence is 14 residues long. The CDR3 nucleotides are TGTGCCAGCAGCTTAATTCCCCCCCTTTACGAGCAGTACTTC. This sequence encodes CASSLIPPLYEQYF.

Turning to this clone: At one end, the junction sequence differs from germline, possibly due to a read error. This chain connects TRBV10-3 to TRBJ1-4, with D perhaps matching TRBD1 (5 bases). In germline, CDR1 is ENHRY, CDR2 SYGVKD. This CDR3 region has 14 residues. The CDR3 loop reads CVISDGGANEKLFF. DNA for the CDR3: TGTGTCATCAGTGATGGAGGGGCTAATGAAAAACTGTTTTTT.

The chain couples TRBV5-1 to TRBJ1-5; the match to TRBD1 covers 12 bases. V lost 4 bases to trimming and J lost 1 base; unmatched junction nucleotides: 9. Germline values: CDR1 SGHRS, CDR2 YFSETQ. This CDR3 region has 18 residues. CDR3: CASSHKGQGAMSNQPQHF. DNA of the CDR3: TGCGCCAGCAGCCACAAGGGACAGGGGGCCATGAGCAATCAGCCCCAGCATTTT.

As DNA, the CDR3 is TGCGCCAGCAGTCCCGGACAGGGGGCCAACGAGCAGTACTTC. Protein: CASSPGQGANEQYF. The rearrangement uses TRBV5-1 and TRBJ2-7; 11 bases match TRBD1. Per the germline V gene, CDR1 is SGHRS and CDR2 is YFSETQ. The CDR3 length is 14 residues. V dropped 5 bases and J dropped 5; count of bases not matched to a gene: 6.

The chain is built from TRBV15 and TRBJ2-5; 8 bases match TRBD2. With 0 bases clipped from V and 5 bases from J, the junction kept 17 bases outside the gene matches. Germline loops: CDR1 LNHNV, CDR2 YYDKDF (reference sequence). This CDR3 is 19 amino acids long. The CDR3 loop is CATSREWLSLRGGEETQYF. The CDR3 DNA follows: TGTGCCACCAGCAGAGAGTGGCTTAGTCTCCGGGGGGGCGAGGAGACCCAGTACTTC.

This rearrangement joins TRBV7-9 to TRBJ1-6; TRBD1 matches 7 bases. V trimming: 4 bases; J trimming: 7 bases; junction bases outside the gene matches: 4. The CDR3 loop spans 14 amino acids. The V gene's germline CDR1 is SEHNR and CDR2 FQNEAQ (reference sequence). Here the CDR3 DNA reads TGTGCCAGCAGCTCGCGGGGACAGAATTCACCCCTCCACTTT. Protein: CASSSRGQNSPLHF.

The gene calls are TRBV7-2 and TRBJ1-4, with no clear D. The ends were cut back, 1 base at V and 6 bases at J, with 9 bases in the middle. The CDR3 length is 14 residues. In germline, CDR1 is SGHTA, CDR2 FQGNSA. For the CDR3, the DNA is TGTGCCAGCAGCTTAGAGGTCGGAGATGAAAAACTGTTTTTT. Translated: CASSLEVGDEKLFF.

This clone occurred a few times. The chain couples TRBV25-1 to TRBJ2-7; 7 bases line up with TRBD1. From germline, CDR1 is MGHDK and CDR2 SYGVNS. CDR3 length equals 15 residues. The V and J ends lost 4 bases and 5 bases, in that order; junction bases with no gene match: 11. The CDR3 is CASSGVDRVAHEQYF. The CDR3 bases are TGTGCCAGCAGTGGGGTTGACAGGGTTGCCCACGAGCAGTACTTC.

The gene calls are TRBV5-1 and TRBJ1-1, with D maybe TRBD1 (5 bases). The CDR3 length is 14 residues. Trimming pared 2 bases from V and 3 bases from J, leaving 11 bases between. CDR1 is SGHRS and CDR2 is YFSETQ in the germline V gene. The CDR3 reads CASSLGGGDTEAFF. The CDR3 DNA follows: TGCGCCAGCAGCTTAGGTGGAGGGGACACTGAAGCTTTCTTT.

The chain has TRBV21-1 and TRBJ2-3; the D call TRBD1 from the table was never checked on the DNA. TRBV21-1 has pseudogene status. This CDR3 region has 15 residues. CDR3 sequence reads: CASSKGRQPADTQYF. Here the CDR3 DNA reads TGTGCCAGCAGCAAAGGACGACAGCCCGCAGATACGCAGTATTTT.

The rearrangement joins TRBV2 to TRBJ2-7, with D possibly matching TRBD2 (5 bases). CDR1 SNHLY and CDR2 FYNNEI come from the germline V gene. Deletions cut 3 bases from V and 6 bases from J, with 18 bases between. This CDR3 is 15 amino acids long. In DNA, the CDR3 is TGTGCCAGCAGTGAGGCTCACCTTGGGAGCCCCGAGCAGTACTTC. It translates to CASSEAHLGSPEQYF.